These 29 T cell receptor beta chains were sequenced from one sample in a study of blood T cell repertoires in COVID-19. The table came from immunoSEQ multiplex PCR; TCRdb's copy has only in-frame clones and leaves some out. This repertoire shows under 150,000 clones, 60% to 85% found once; its top ten account for under 10%. The specimen was peripheral blood. These receptors all stem from a man in his fifties with active or convalescent COVID-19.

This chain uses TRBV5-4 with TRBJ2-3; D possibly corresponds to TRBD1 (6 bases). Germline CDR1 SGHNT, CDR2 YYREEE (reference sequence). V lost 3 bases to trimming and J lost 0 bases, with 14 bases between them. The CDR3 length is 16 residues. The CDR3 spells CASSSQGSPSTDTQYF. The CDR3 nucleotides read TGTGCCAGCAGCTCCCAGGGGAGCCCTAGCACAGATACGCAGTATTTT.

The V call is TRBV11-2, the J call TRBJ2-1; a possible D gene is TRBD1 (5 bases). This CDR3 contains 13 residues. V lost 3 bases and J lost 6, with 9 bases in between. Germline lookup yields CDR1 SGHAT and CDR2 FQNNGV. This CDR3 is CASSFLRANEQFF. In DNA, the CDR3 is TGTGCCAGCAGCTTCCTCAGGGCCAATGAGCAGTTCTTC.

For the CDR3, the DNA is TGTGCCAGCAGTGGGGACAGAGCAACTAATGAAAAACTGTTTTTT. It translates to CASSGDRATNEKLFF. The chain employs TRBV5-4 and TRBJ1-4; 7 nucleotides agree with TRBD1. Unmatched junction bases numbered 4, after V lost 5 bases and J lost 0 bases. This CDR3 contains 15 residues. CDR1 SGHNT and CDR2 YYREEE come from the germline V gene (reference sequence).

For this clone: Distinct nucleotide sequences in the sample also encode this CDR3. The rearrangement links TRBV25-1 to TRBJ1-5, with TRBD1 matching over 9 bases. CDR3 length: 14 amino acids. V lost 6 bases, J lost 4 bases, and 4 bases stayed unmatched. CDR1 and CDR2 (germline): MGHDK, SYGVNS. The chain's CDR3 is CASRGQGGNQPQHF. CDR3 coding DNA: TGTGCCAGCAGGGGACAGGGAGGGAATCAGCCCCAGCATTTT.

This clone was seen a single time. This chain uses TRBV6-5 with TRBJ2-7, with 9 bases matching TRBD2. The V and J ends lost 4 bases and 6 bases, in that order; junction bases with no gene match: 10. The CDR3 loop spans 15 amino acids. Germline assignment: CDR1 MNHEY and CDR2 SVGAGI. The CDR3 DNA reads TGTGCCAGCAGTTCAGGAGGGGGACTAGCAGGCGAGCAGTACTTC. As protein: CASSSGGGLAGEQYF.

The V and J genes are TRBV27 and TRBJ1-5; 9 positions agree with TRBD1. Germline lookup yields CDR1 MNHEY and CDR2 SMNVEV (reference sequence). There are 15 residues in the CDR3. Losses at the gene ends were 5 bases for V and 5 bases for J; bases not matched to a gene: 7. CDR3 in DNA: TGTGCCAGCAGTCCGACGGACAGGGGATATCAGCCCCAGCATTTT. Translated: CASSPTDRGYQPQHF.

This chain uses TRBV28 with TRBJ2-7, with 7 bases fitting TRBD1. Germline V CDR1 and CDR2: MDHEN, SYDVKM. The J segment lost 6 bases and the V segment lost 5 bases, leaving 10 bases of the junction unmatched. This CDR3 comprises 14 residues. CDR3 sequence: CASSTYRGSGEQYF. CDR3 nucleotides: TGTGCCAGCAGTACCTACAGGGGTTCGGGCGAGCAGTACTTC.

This clone appeared a few times. The chain recombines TRBV28 with TRBJ1-1; tentative D call: TRBD1 (5 bases). Trimming removed 5 bases at V and 0 bases at J, with 13 bases between. The CDR3 runs to 15 residues. Germline V gene data show CDR1 as MDHEN and CDR2 as SYDVKM. CDR3 in DNA: TGTGCCAGCAGTGCGGGAACAGGCATGAACACTGAAGCTTTCTTT. This codes for CASSAGTGMNTEAFF. Combining the CDR3 with reference TRBV28 and TRBJ1-1 gives the whole variable domain DVKVTQSSRYLVKRTGEKVFLECVQDMDHENMFWYRQDPGLGLRLIYFSYDVKMKEKGDIPEGYSVSREKKERFSLILESASTNQTSMYLCASSAGTGMNTEAFFGQGTRLTVV.

This clone was detected many times. The gene calls are TRBV5-3 and TRBJ2-3; 8 bases line up with TRBD2. TRBV5-3 is placed among ORFs of uncertain function. V was pared by 4 bases and J by 1 base, with 2 bases of the junction left unmatched. This CDR3 has 14 residues. The CDR3 bases are TGTGCCAGAAGCGGGCGGGAGGGCACAGATACGCAGTATTTT. This codes for CARSGREGTDTQYF.

V gene TRBV2 combines with J gene TRBJ2-7; 9 nucleotides align to TRBD1. The length of the CDR3 is 14 residues. The trim removed 4 bases at V and 5 bases at J, leaving 6 bases unmatched. Per germline, CDR1 SNHLY and CDR2 FYNNEI. Written as DNA, the CDR3 is TGTGCCAGCAGTGTCCTCCGGACAGGGGACGAGCAGTACTTC. Translating gives CASSVLRTGDEQYF. The entire variable domain, with the rest obtained from reference TRBV2 and TRBJ2-7, is as follows: EPEVTQTPSHQVTQMGQEVILRCVPISNHLYFYWYRQILGQKVEFLVSFYNNEISEKSEIFDDQFSVERPDGSNFTLKIRSTKLEDSAMYFCASSVLRTGDEQYFGPGTRLTVT.

The V call is TRBV5-1, the J call TRBJ2-5; the D is unclear. Germline values: CDR1 SGHRS, CDR2 YFSETQ. V gave up 4 bases and J gave up 4 bases, with 11 bases separating them. This CDR3 contains 13 residues. This chain's CDR3 is CASSPGSGETQYF. The CDR3 DNA sequence: TGCGCCAGCAGCCCCGGGTCTGGAGAGACCCAGTACTTC. The full variable domain, in which reference TRBV5-1 and TRBJ2-5 provide the parts outside the CDR3, is KAGVTQTPRYLIKTRGQQVTLSCSPISGHRSVSWYQQTPGQGLQFLFEYFSETQRNKGNFPGRFSGRQFSNSRSEMNVSTLELGDSALYLCASSPGSGETQYFGPGTRLLVL.

The chain joins TRBV7-9 to TRBJ2-3; 14 bases line up with TRBD2. The V segment lost 5 bases and the J segment 4 bases; nucleotides outside the gene matches: 5. CDR1 SEHNR and CDR2 FQNEAQ come from the germline V gene (reference sequence). The CDR3 runs 16 residues. The CDR3 reads CASSSGLAGGADTQYF. In DNA, the CDR3 is TGTGCCAGCAGCAGCGGACTAGCGGGAGGCGCAGATACGCAGTATTTT.

This chain connects TRBV19 to TRBJ2-3; 7 bases agree with TRBD2. Germline V gives CDR1 LNHDA, CDR2 SQIVND (reference sequence). CDR3 length equals 15 residues. V trimming: 7 bases; J trimming: 5 bases; junction bases outside the gene matches: 12. The CDR3 spells CASNSRREIIDTQYF. CDR3 nucleotide sequence: TGTGCCAGTAATAGTCGGCGGGAGATTATAGATACGCAGTATTTT.

This sequence joins TRBV4-2 and TRBJ2-1; a weak D match, TRBD2 (5 bases). This CDR3 has 14 amino acids. Germline CDR1 LGHNA, CDR2 YNFKEQ. V gave up 4 bases and J gave up 5 bases, with 12 bases separating them. The DNA of the CDR3 is TGTGCCAGCAGCCCCCGGGCTAGCCACAATGAGCAGTTCTTC. The encoded protein is CASSPRASHNEQFF.

V and J are TRBV7-9 and TRBJ2-5; TRBD2 matches 9 bases. The V gene end was trimmed by 3 bases and the J gene end by 7 bases; junction bases not matched to a gene: 9. The CDR3 length is 15 residues. The germline V gene has CDR1 SEHNR and CDR2 FQNEAQ (reference sequence). This CDR3 is CASSLASGTPGTQYF. The CDR3 DNA is TGTGCCAGCAGCTTGGCTAGCGGGACCCCAGGGACCCAGTACTTC.

This clone was seen a handful of times. The chain couples TRBV5-6 to TRBJ2-1; TRBD2 matches at 8 bases. V was clipped by 6 bases and J by 5 bases; unmatched bases: 7. The CDR3 runs to 14 residues. Germline CDR1 is SGHDT and CDR2 is YYEEEE. CDR3 sequence reads: CASTGLVLNNEQFF. The CDR3 bases are TGTGCCAGCACGGGACTAGTCCTGAACAATGAGCAGTTCTTC.

The chain links TRBV6-5 to TRBJ2-7; 8 positions match TRBD1. The germline gives CDR1 MNHEY, CDR2 SVGAGI. This CDR3 contains 15 residues. The V segment lost 3 bases and the J segment 5 bases; nucleotides outside the gene matches: 9. The CDR3 reads CASSYGWQGADEQYF. CDR3 sequence (DNA): TGTGCCAGCAGTTATGGCTGGCAGGGGGCTGACGAGCAGTACTTC.

Comment on this clone: The same CDR3 can be traced to other DNA sequences in this sample. The chain recombines TRBV27 with TRBJ2-1; a weak D match, TRBD2 (6 bases). The germline V gene encodes CDR1 MNHEY and CDR2 SMNVEV (reference sequence). The CDR3 is 13 amino acids. Trimming removed 5 bases at V and 9 bases at J, with 14 bases between. The CDR3 loop is CASSPGLNIEQFF. The CDR3 DNA is TGTGCCAGCAGTCCTGGACTAAATATTGAGCAGTTCTTC.

Only a few counts were recorded for this clone. V and J are TRBV7-3 and TRBJ2-1, with D possibly matching TRBD2 (7 bases). Trimming removed 5 bases from V and 8 bases from J, with 16 bases in between. Germline V lookup: CDR1 SGHTA, CDR2 FQGTGA. The CDR3 runs 14 residues. CDR3 protein: CASSVAGGGDEQFF. The CDR3 DNA reads as TGTGCCAGCAGCGTAGCCGGAGGGGGGGATGAGCAGTTCTTC.

This chain uses TRBV7-9 with TRBJ2-7, with D possibly being TRBD2 (5 bases). V was pared by 7 bases and J by 1 base, with 14 bases between. The CDR3 length is 14 residues. Germline assignment: CDR1 SEHNR and CDR2 FQNEAQ (reference sequence). The CDR3, as DNA: TGTGCCAGCAAGGAGGCGGGTCCATCCTACGAGCAGTACTTC. It yields the protein CASKEAGPSYEQYF.

J is TRBJ2-7 and V is TRBV9; 7 bases are shared with TRBD2. V lost 4 bases, J lost 1 base, and 8 bases stayed unmatched. Germline assignment: CDR1 SGDLS and CDR2 YYNGEE. The CDR3 is made up of 15 amino acids. CDR3 nucleotide sequence: TGTGCCAGCAGCACCAATAGCGGGCCATCCTACGAGCAGTACTTC. Its translation is CASSTNSGPSYEQYF.

The chain employs TRBV4-1 and TRBJ1-2; D is possibly TRBD1 (5 bases). This CDR3 is 16 amino acids long. Germline V gives CDR1 MGHRA, CDR2 YSYEKL. The V end lost 4 bases, the J end lost 5 bases, and 20 bases lay between the germline ends. CDR3 amino acids: CASSPIGTSSSYGYTF. The CDR3 DNA follows: TGCGCCAGCAGCCCGATCGGGACTTCTTCGTCATATGGCTACACCTTC.

This sequence joins TRBV28 and TRBJ2-7; the match to TRBD1 covers 7 bases. The germline V gene has CDR1 MDHEN and CDR2 SYDVKM. Unmatched junction bases numbered 6, after V lost 8 bases and J lost 2 bases. The CDR3 has 13 amino acids. This CDR3 is CASGQVPAYEQYF. For the CDR3, the DNA is TGTGCCAGCGGACAGGTCCCCGCCTACGAGCAGTACTTC.

The chain combines TRBV6-4 with TRBJ2-1; D may be TRBD2 (6 bases). V shed 6 bases and J shed 9 bases, with 18 bases lying between them. The CDR3 runs 14 residues. Germline CDR1 is MRHNA and CDR2 is SNTAGT. The CDR3: CASSATRGKAEQFF. CDR3 sequence (DNA): TGTGCCAGCAGCGCGACTAGAGGGAAGGCTGAGCAGTTCTTC.

This chain joins TRBV29-1 and TRBJ2-5; D is unresolved. The CDR3 is made up of 15 amino acids. Germline lookup yields CDR1 SQVTM and CDR2 ANQGSEA. V lost 0 bases to trimming and J lost 1 base, with 12 bases between them. CDR3 protein: CSVEDRLQIQETQYF. In nucleotides, the CDR3 is TGCAGCGTTGAAGATCGCCTACAGATCCAAGAGACCCAGTACTTC.

The rearrangement joins TRBV3-1 (or the pseudogene TRBV3-2) to TRBJ1-1; D call uncertain. In germline, CDR1 is LGHDT, CDR2 YNNKEL (reference sequence). Trimming took off 4 bases at V and 3 bases at J, with 9 bases between the two ends. The length of the CDR3 is 13 residues. The CDR3 is CASSRNSHTEAFF. CDR3 in DNA: TGTGCCAGCAGCCGGAACAGTCACACTGAAGCTTTCTTT.

This clone was seen many times. Additional DNA sequences in this sample encode the identical CDR3. The chain has TRBV30 and TRBJ2-7; TRBD2 agrees at 13 bases. Per germline, CDR1 GTSNPN and CDR2 SVGIG (reference sequence). The CDR3 totals 15 residues. Trimming at V came to 1 base and at J to 6 bases, leaving 6 bases not matched to a gene. CDR3 region: CAWSGLAGGSGEQYF. For the CDR3, the DNA is TGTGCCTGGAGTGGACTAGCGGGAGGTTCAGGCGAGCAGTACTTC.

The chain couples TRBV9 to TRBJ2-1; TRBD2 matches at 9 bases. Germline CDR1 reads SGDLS; CDR2 reads YYNGEE. The V gene end was trimmed by 0 bases and the J gene end by 7 bases; junction bases not matched to a gene: 8. The CDR3 runs to 16 residues. The CDR3, as DNA: TGTGCCAGCAGCGTAGGCAATAGCGGGAGTATAAATGAGCAGTTCTTC. Translation: CASSVGNSGSINEQFF.

This chain joins TRBV4-1 and TRBJ1-4; D is ambiguous. Trimming shortened V by 1 base and J by 8 bases, and 11 bases separated the two germline ends. CDR1 MGHRA and CDR2 YSYEKL come from the germline V gene. The CDR3 runs 14 residues. CDR3 region: CASSQGVQYEKLFF. As DNA, the CDR3 is TGCGCCAGCAGCCAAGGTGTACAGTACGAAAAACTGTTTTTT.